The entry below describes one T cell receptor beta chain. The target antigen is unknown. Amplification used 60 Vbeta primers and 13 Jbeta primers. The protocol was immunoSEQ multiplex PCR, while the TCRdb copy is restricted to in-frame clones and leaves out a portion. The sample has 100,000 or so clones, around 68% seen once. This sample is drawn from a study of cytomegalovirus exposure and HLA in healthy donors. Study-wide results and caveats: With DRB1 most and HLA-C fewest, TCR association rates differed between HLA loci in a later analysis. TCR beta chains numbering 164 were designated cytomegalovirus-associated.

The clonotype was recovered from a man in his fifties in good health and CMV-seronegative. Sequencing used PBMCs.

CDR3 nucleotides: TGTGCCAGTAGTAATCAACAGGGGACCACAGATACGCAGTATTTT. It codes for CASSNQQGTTDTQYF. The J gene is TRBJ2-3, the V gene TRBV19; 7 nucleotides match TRBD1. Germline V gene lookup returns CDR1 LNHDA and CDR2 SQIVND (reference sequence). After removal of 4 bases from V and 2 bases from J, the junction contained 6 bases not matched to a gene. The CDR3 length is 15 residues.